This T cell receptor beta chain was sequenced in a study of T cell clonality in common variable immunodeficiency. The study's findings and limits: Reportedly, TCR beta sequences from common variable immunodeficiency showed fewer deletions and N-nucleotide insertions.

This clone was recorded many times. Its matching antigen is unknown. The CDR3 goes on 3 residues after the read ends, and that part is filled in from the germline J gene. Sequencing input was equivalent genomic DNA from CVID and controls. Clones were read by immunoSEQ multiplex PCR, and TCRdb kept only the in-frame ones, dropping some. Observed in the sample are 45,000 to 70,000 clones, none of them singletons. Trimming shortened V by 3 bases and J by 2 bases, and 13 bases separated the two germline ends. The length of the CDR3 is 15 residues. Looked up from germline, CDR1 is SGHRS and CDR2 is YFSETQ. Both groups were predominantly of Caucasian heritage.

The V and J genes are TRBV5-1 and TRBJ2-3; D perhaps matches TRBD1 (7 bases). Sequencing input: peripheral blood mononuclear cells. The TCR originated in a person between 18 and 70 years old in good health. The CDR3 spells CASSWAGQYTDTQYF. Incomplete CDR3 DNA: TGCGCCAGCAGCTGGGCGGGACAGTACACAGATACG.